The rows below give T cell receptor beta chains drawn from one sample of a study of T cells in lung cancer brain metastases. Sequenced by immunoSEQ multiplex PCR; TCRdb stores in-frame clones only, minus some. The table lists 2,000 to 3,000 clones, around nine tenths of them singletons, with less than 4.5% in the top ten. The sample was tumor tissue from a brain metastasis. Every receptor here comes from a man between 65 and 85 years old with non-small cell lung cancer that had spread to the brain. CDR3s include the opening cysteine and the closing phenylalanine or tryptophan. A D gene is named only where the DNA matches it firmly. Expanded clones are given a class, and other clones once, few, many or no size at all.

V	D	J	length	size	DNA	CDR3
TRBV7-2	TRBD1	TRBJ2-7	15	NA	TGTGCCAGCAGCTTAGGAGGGGGCGCGATCTACGAGCAGTACTTC	CASSLGGGAIYEQYF
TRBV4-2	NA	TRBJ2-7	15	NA	TGTGCCAGCAGCCAAACGGACTCCCGCCCCTACGAGCAGTACTTC	CASSQTDSRPYEQYF
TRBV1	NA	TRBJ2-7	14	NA	TGCACCAGCCTACAACAGGGACCATCCTACGAGCAGTACTTC	CTSLQQGPSYEQYF
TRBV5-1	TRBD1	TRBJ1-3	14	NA	TGCGCCAGCAGCGAAACAGGGGCTGGAAACACCATATATTTT	CASSETGAGNTIYF
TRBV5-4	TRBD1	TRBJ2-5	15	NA	TGTGCCAGCAGCTTGGATGGGACAGGGTCGGAGACCCAGTACTTC	CASSLDGTGSETQYF
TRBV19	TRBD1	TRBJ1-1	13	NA	TGTGCCAGTAGTGACAGGGGGAACACTGAAGCTTTCTTT	CASSDRGNTEAFF
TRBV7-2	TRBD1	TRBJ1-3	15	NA	TGTGCCAGCAGCTCTGACAGGGCAAGGGGAAACACCATATATTTT	CASSSDRARGNTIYF
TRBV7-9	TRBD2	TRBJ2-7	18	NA	TGTGCCAGCAGCTTACCCCCAAGTAGCGGGGGGTCAAACTACGAGCAGTACTTC	CASSLPPSSGGSNYEQYF
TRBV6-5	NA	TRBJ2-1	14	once	TGTGCCAGCAGTTACTTCGGGGGGCTGGGTGAGCAGTTCTTC	CASSYFGGLGEQFF
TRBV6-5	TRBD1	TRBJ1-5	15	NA	TGTGCCAGCAGTCGGACAGGGGGTGACAATCAGCCTCAGCATTTT	CASSRTGGDNQPQHF
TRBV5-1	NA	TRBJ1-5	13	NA	TGCGCCAGCAGCTTGTCCGGGGACCAGCCCCAGCATTTT	CASSLSGDQPQHF
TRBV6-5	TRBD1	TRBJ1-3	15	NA	TGTGCCAGCAGTTACTATCCAGGGGGACGGGACACCATATATTTT	CASSYYPGGRDTIYF
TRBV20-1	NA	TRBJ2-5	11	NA	TGCAGTGCTAGGATCCAAGAGACCCAGTACTTC	CSARIQETQYF
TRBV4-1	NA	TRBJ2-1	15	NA	TGTGCCAGCAACCTTCTAGCTGGGGGTTACAATGAGCAGTTCTTC	CASNLLAGGYNEQFF
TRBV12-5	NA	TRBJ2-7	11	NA	TGTGCTAGTGGCCGGACCTACGAGCAGTACTTC	CASGRTYEQYF
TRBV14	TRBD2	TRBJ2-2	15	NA	TGTGCCAGCAGCCAGCGGTTCGGGGGGGCCGGGGAGCTGTTTTTT	CASSQRFGGAGELFF
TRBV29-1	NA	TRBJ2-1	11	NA	TGCAGCGTTGGATATGTCAATAAGCAATTCTTC	CSVGYVNKQFF
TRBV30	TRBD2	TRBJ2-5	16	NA	TGTGCCTGGAACCCGGGACTAGCGGGGGGTAAAGAGACCCAGTACTTC	CAWNPGLAGGKETQYF
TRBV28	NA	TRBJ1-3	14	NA	TGTGCCAGCAACCGGGGTGGGGGCGAGAACACCATATATTTT	CASNRGGGENTIYF
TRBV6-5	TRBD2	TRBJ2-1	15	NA	TGTGCCAGCGGCCGTGTGGGACTAGCGGGAGATGAGCAGTTCTTC	CASGRVGLAGDEQFF
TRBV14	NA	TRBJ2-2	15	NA	TGTGCCAGCAGTCCGGCGGGGCGAAGGGCCGGGGAGCTGTTTTTT	CASSPAGRRAGELFF
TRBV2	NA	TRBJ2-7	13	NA	TGTGCCAGCATACAGGAATTATCCTACGAGCAGTACTTC	CASIQELSYEQYF
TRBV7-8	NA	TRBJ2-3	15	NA	TGTGCCAGCAGCCGGGACTTGACTAGCACAGATACGCAGTATTTT	CASSRDLTSTDTQYF
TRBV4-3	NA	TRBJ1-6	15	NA	TGCGCCAGCAGCCCACACAGATTTAATAATTCACCCCTCCACTTT	CASSPHRFNNSPLHF
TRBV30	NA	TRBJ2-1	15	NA	TGTGCCTGGAGTGTTAGTCCACACTCCTACAATGAGCAGTTCTTC	CAWSVSPHSYNEQFF
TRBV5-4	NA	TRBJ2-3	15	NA	TGTGCCAGCAGCCCCCAGCGGGTAAGCACAGATACGCAGTATTTT	CASSPQRVSTDTQYF
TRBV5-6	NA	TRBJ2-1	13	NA	TGTGCCAGCAGCCTCATTCCCCTCAATGAGCAGTTCTTC	CASSLIPLNEQFF
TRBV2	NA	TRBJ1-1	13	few	TGTGCCAGCAGGCTACAGATGAACACTGAAGCTTTCTTT	CASRLQMNTEAFF
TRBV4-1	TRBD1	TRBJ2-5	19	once	TGCGCCAGCAGCCAAGATCTGGGACAGGGAGAGGAGTGGAAAGAGACCCAGTACTTC	CASSQDLGQGEEWKETQYF